These 15 T cell receptor beta chains were all obtained from the same sample, sequenced in a study of shared clonotypes between healthy human individuals. Sequencing was performed with immunoSEQ multiplex PCR; in TCRdb, only in-frame clones are kept and a portion is missing. This table has about 480,000 clones, approximately 85% appearing once. The sequenced sample was PBMCs. These receptors were collected from a woman in her 40s in good health. Some clones in this sample may be carry-over from other donors' samples.

This clone was seen a few times. This chain uses TRBV18 with TRBJ1-3, with a weak D call TRBD1 (6 bases). Trimming left V 4 bases short and J 0 bases short, with 13 bases between. Germline values: CDR1 KGHSH, CDR2 LQKENI. This CDR3 spans 16 amino acids. The CDR3 coding sequence is TGTGCCAGCTCACAGGGACATCTAAGCTCTGGAAACACCATATATTTT. As protein: CASSQGHLSSGNTIYF.

The gene calls are TRBV27 and TRBJ2-5; 11 bases agree with TRBD2. CDR1 is MNHEY and CDR2 is SMNVEV in the germline V gene (reference sequence). With 6 bases clipped from V and 4 bases from J, the junction kept 16 bases outside the gene matches. The CDR3 runs to 18 residues. Written as DNA, the CDR3 is TGTGCCAGCAGCCCCTATTCCCCACTAGCGGGAGCTGGAGAGACCCAGTACTTC. Encoded protein: CASSPYSPLAGAGETQYF.

The V call is TRBV7-9, the J call TRBJ2-3, with D perhaps matching TRBD2 (6 bases). In germline, CDR1 is SEHNR, CDR2 FQNEAQ (reference sequence). Trimming removed 1 base at V and 6 bases at J, with 14 bases between. The CDR3 has 15 amino acids. CDR3 bases: TGTGCCAGCAGCTTAGAGGGGCAGGAGGGGGATACGCAGTATTTT. Residues: CASSLEGQEGDTQYF.

The chain has TRBV10-3 and TRBJ2-3; 9 bases line up with TRBD2. Germline CDR1 and CDR2: ENHRY and SYGVKD. V lost 0 bases to trimming and J lost 4 bases; unmatched junction nucleotides: 5. The CDR3 spans 16 residues. The CDR3 is CAISESSGRGADTQYF. For the CDR3, the DNA is TGTGCCATCAGTGAGTCTAGCGGGAGAGGAGCAGATACGCAGTATTTT.

The CDR3 coding sequence is TGTGCCAGCGGACCCGACGGACAGGGGTACAACGAGCAGTACTTC. Residues: CASGPDGQGYNEQYF. The genes are TRBV7-2 and TRBJ2-5, with TRBD1 matching 9 bases. The J call may be wrong; the DNA end is better matched by TRBJ2-7. CDR1 and CDR2 from the germline V gene are SGHTA and FQGNSA. The CDR3 contains 15 residues.

This chain uses TRBV11-2 with TRBJ2-1; possibly TRBD1 for D (5 bases). The V and J ends lost 5 bases and 0 bases respectively, with 11 bases between them. CDR1 is SGHAT, CDR2 FQNNGV, per germline. The CDR3 contains 15 residues. The CDR3, as DNA: TGTGCCAGCAGCCAGACAGCTCGCTCCTACAATGAGCAGTTCTTC. It yields the protein CASSQTARSYNEQFF.

The J gene is TRBJ2-1, the V gene TRBV5-4, with D possibly matching TRBD2 (5 bases). The CDR3 contains 17 residues. Germline lookup yields CDR1 SGHNT and CDR2 YYREEE (reference sequence). The V gene lost 3 bases and the J gene lost 6 bases, with 22 bases spanning the gap. The CDR3 loop reads CASSSRQTIKLGNEQFF. In DNA, the CDR3 is TGTGCCAGCAGCTCACGCCAGACTATTAAGCTTGGCAATGAGCAGTTCTTC.

The chain links TRBV11-2 to TRBJ2-1; 7 positions match TRBD1. V was pared by 4 bases and J by 1 base, with 4 bases of the junction left unmatched. The CDR3 is made up of 15 amino acids. Germline V gene sequence: CDR1 SGHAT, CDR2 FQNNGV. The DNA for the CDR3 is TGTGCCAGCAGCTCCGGGACAGATTCCTACAATGAGCAGTTCTTC. Translated: CASSSGTDSYNEQFF.

This sequence joins TRBV6-5 and TRBJ2-7; D not resolved. Trimming removed 2 bases from V and 2 bases from J, with 10 bases in between. In germline, CDR1 is MNHEY, CDR2 SVGAGI. CDR3 size: 14 residues. Here the CDR3 reads CASSYGPLTYEQYF. The CDR3 region has the DNA TGTGCCAGCAGTTACGGCCCTCTGACCTACGAGCAGTACTTC.

This clone came up many times. The gene calls are TRBV5-4 and TRBJ2-1; 8 bases match TRBD1. CDR1 SGHNT and CDR2 YYREEE come from the germline V gene (reference sequence). The J segment lost 7 bases and the V segment lost 4 bases, leaving 7 bases of the junction unmatched. The CDR3 covers 14 residues. The CDR3 DNA is TGTGCCAGCAGCCCGGGTAACAGGGGGAATGAGCAGTTCTTC. Protein product: CASSPGNRGNEQFF. Full variable domain (remainder filled in from reference TRBV5-4 and TRBJ2-1): ETGVTQSPTHLIKTRGQQVTLRCSSQSGHNTVSWYQQALGQGPQFIFQYYREEENGRGNFPPRFSGLQFPNYSSELNVNALELDDSALYLCASSPGNRGNEQFFGPGTRLTVL.

The genes are TRBV7-6 and TRBJ2-7; TRBD1 matches 8 bases. Germline CDR1 SGHVS, CDR2 FNYEAQ. The ends lost 3 bases at V and 2 bases at J; junction bases unmatched: 3. This CDR3 is 14 amino acids long. The DNA of the CDR3 is TGTGCCAGCAGCTTTCGGACAGGGACCTACGAGCAGTACTTC. This codes for CASSFRTGTYEQYF. Supplemented by reference TRBV7-6 and TRBJ2-7, the full variable domain reads GAGVSQSPRYKVTKRGQDVALRCDPISGHVSLYWYRQALGQGPEFLTYFNYEAQQDKSGLPNDRFSAERPEGSISTLTIQRTEQRDSAMYRCASSFRTGTYEQYFGPGTRLTVT.

This chain joins TRBV27 and TRBJ2-7; 9 bases align to TRBD2. Germline V CDR1 and CDR2: MNHEY, SMNVEV (reference sequence). This CDR3 spans 13 amino acids. The ends lost 6 bases at V and 7 bases at J; junction bases unmatched: 7. The CDR3 protein is CASRILAGREQYF. The CDR3, as DNA: TGTGCCAGCAGGATTCTAGCGGGACGTGAGCAGTACTTC.

As for this clone: This sample also contains other DNA sequences that code for the same CDR3. The chain links TRBV7-6 to TRBJ2-2, with no clear D. V lost 1 base and J lost 6, with 6 bases in between. The CDR3 spans 13 residues. CDR1 and CDR2 (germline): SGHVS, FNYEAQ. This CDR3 is CASSLGRAGELFF. DNA for the CDR3: TGTGCCAGCAGCTTAGGTCGTGCCGGGGAGCTGTTTTTT.

The rearrangement links TRBV27 to TRBJ2-5; D is unresolved. Germline V gives CDR1 MNHEY, CDR2 SMNVEV (reference sequence). V was cut by 4 bases and J by 2 bases, with 8 bases left in between. The CDR3 has 13 residues. The CDR3 DNA reads TGTGCCAGCAGTTGGAGTCGTCAAGAGACCCAGTACTTC. It codes for CASSWSRQETQYF.

This chain connects TRBV14 to TRBJ2-7, with 7 bases identical to TRBD2. This CDR3 is 16 amino acids long. V lost 5 bases, J lost 1 base, and 11 bases stayed unmatched. Per the germline V gene, CDR1 is SGHDN and CDR2 is FVKESK. CDR3 DNA sequence: TGTGCCAGCAGCTTAGTCGGGCTAGCGGCATCCTACGAGCAGTACTTC. Its protein is CASSLVGLAASYEQYF.